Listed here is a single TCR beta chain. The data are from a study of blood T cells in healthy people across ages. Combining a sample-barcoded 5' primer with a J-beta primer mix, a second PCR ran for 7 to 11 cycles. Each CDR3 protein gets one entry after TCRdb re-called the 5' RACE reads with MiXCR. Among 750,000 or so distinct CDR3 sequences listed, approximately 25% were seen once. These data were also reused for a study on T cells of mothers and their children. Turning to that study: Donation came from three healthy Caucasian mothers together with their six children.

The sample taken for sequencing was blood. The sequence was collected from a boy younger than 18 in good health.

CDR3 protein: CASSLYAYEQYF. CDR3 coding DNA: TGTGCCAGCAGTTTATATGCTTACGAGCAGTACTTC. The chain uses TRBV12-3 or TRBV12-4 and TRBJ2-7, with D unclear. The CDR3 extends over 12 amino acids. Trimming took 2 bases from V and 4 from J, leaving 6 bases between them.